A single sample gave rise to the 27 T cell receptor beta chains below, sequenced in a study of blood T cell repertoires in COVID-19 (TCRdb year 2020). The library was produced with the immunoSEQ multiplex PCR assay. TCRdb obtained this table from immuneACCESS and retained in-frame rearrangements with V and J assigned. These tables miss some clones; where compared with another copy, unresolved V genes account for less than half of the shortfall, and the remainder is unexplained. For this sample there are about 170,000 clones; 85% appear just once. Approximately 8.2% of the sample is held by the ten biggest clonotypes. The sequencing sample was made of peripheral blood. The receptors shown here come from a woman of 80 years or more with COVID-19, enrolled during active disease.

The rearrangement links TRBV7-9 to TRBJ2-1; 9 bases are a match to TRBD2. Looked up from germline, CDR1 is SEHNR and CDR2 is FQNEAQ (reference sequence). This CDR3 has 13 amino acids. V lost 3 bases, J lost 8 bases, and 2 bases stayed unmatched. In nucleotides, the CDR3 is TGTGCCAGCAGCTTTAGCGGGGGCCATGAGCAGTTCTTC. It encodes CASSFSGGHEQFF. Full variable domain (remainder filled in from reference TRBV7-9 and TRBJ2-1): DTGVSQNPRHKITKRGQNVTFRCDPISEHNRLYWYRQTLGQGPEFLTYFQNEAQLEKSRLLSDRFSAERPKGSFSTLEIQRTEQGDSAMYLCASSFSGGHEQFFGPGTRLTVL.

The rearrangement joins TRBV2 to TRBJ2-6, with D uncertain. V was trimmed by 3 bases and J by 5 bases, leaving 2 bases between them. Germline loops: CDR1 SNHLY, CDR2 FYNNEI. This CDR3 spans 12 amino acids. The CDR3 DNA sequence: TGTGCCAGCAGTGACAGGGCCAACGTCCTGACTTTC. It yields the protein CASSDRANVLTF.

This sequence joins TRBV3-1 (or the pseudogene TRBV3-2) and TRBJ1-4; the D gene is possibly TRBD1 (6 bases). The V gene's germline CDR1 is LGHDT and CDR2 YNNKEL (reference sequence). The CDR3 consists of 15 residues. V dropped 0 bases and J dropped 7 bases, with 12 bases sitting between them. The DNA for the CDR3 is TGTGCCAGCAGCCAAGATACAGGGCTGGGTGAAAAACTGTTTTTT. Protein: CASSQDTGLGEKLFF.

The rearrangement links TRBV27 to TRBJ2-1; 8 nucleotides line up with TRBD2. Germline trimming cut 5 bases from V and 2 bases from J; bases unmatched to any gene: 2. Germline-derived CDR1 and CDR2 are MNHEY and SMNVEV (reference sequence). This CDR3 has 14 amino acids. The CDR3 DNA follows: TGTGCCAGCAGTCGGGGGGGGGCCTACAATGAGCAGTTCTTC. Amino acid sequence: CASSRGGAYNEQFF.

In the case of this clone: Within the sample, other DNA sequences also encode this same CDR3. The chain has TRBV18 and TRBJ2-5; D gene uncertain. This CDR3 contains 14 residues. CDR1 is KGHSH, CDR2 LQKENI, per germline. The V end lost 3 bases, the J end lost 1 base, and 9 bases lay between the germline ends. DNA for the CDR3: TGTGCCAGCTCACCCTCGGGTGGCCAAGAGACCCAGTACTTC. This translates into CASSPSGGQETQYF.

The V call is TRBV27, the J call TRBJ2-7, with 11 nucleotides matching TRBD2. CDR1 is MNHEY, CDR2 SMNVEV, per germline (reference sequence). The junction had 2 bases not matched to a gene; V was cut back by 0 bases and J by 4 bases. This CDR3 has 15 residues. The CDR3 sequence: CASSLSASGRYEQYF. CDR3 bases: TGTGCCAGCAGTTTATCCGCTAGCGGGAGGTACGAGCAGTACTTC.

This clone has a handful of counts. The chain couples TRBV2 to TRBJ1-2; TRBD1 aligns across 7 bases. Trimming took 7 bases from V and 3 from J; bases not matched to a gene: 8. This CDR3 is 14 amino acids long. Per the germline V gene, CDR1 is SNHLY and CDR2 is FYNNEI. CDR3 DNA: TGTGCCAGCAAATGGGACAGAAGTGACTATGGCTACACCTTC. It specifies CASKWDRSDYGYTF.

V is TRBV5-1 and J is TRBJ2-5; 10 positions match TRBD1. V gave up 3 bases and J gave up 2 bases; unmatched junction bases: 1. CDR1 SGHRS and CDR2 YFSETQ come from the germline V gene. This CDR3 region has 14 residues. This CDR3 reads CASSSGQGQETQYF. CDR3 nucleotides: TGCGCCAGCAGCTCGGGACAGGGGCAAGAGACCCAGTACTTC.

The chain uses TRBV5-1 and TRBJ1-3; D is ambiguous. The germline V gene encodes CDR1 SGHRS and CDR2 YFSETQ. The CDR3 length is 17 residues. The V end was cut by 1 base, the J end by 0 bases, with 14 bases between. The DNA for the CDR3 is TGCGCCAGCAGCTTGACTACGGCAGCCCTCTCTGGAAACACCATATATTTT. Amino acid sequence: CASSLTTAALSGNTIYF.

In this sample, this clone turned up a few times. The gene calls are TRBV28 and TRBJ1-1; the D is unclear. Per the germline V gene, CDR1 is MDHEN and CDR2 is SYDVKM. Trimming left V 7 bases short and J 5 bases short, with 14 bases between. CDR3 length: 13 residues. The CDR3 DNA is TGTGCCAGCACCCCCGGTGCGGGGACTGAAGCTTTCTTT. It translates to CASTPGAGTEAFF.

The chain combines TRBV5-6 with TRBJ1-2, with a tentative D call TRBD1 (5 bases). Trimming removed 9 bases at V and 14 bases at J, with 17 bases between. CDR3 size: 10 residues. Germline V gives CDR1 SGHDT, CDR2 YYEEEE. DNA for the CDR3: TGTGCCAACGGACCCCCCCAGGGAACCTTC. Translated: CANGPPQGTF.

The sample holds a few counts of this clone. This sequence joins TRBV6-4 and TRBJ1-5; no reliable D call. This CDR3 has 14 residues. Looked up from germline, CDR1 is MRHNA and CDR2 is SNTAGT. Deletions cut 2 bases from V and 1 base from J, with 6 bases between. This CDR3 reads CASSDRVSNQPQHF. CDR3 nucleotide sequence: TGTGCCAGCAGTGACCGGGTCAGCAATCAGCCCCAGCATTTT.

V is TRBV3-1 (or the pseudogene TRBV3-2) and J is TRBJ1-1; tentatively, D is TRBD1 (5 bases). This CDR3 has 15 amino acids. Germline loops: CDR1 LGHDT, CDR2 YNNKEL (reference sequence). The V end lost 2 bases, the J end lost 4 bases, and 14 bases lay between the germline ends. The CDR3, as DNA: TGTGCCAGCAGCCAAAAGTCAATCGGGGGCACTGAAGCTTTCTTT. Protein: CASSQKSIGGTEAFF.

The DNA of the CDR3 is TGTGCCAGCAGTCCGGGACTAGCGGGGGGGGCCCCTGAGCAGTTCTTC. This translates into CASSPGLAGGAPEQFF. The V and J genes are TRBV2 and TRBJ2-1; TRBD2 matches at 16 bases. V was clipped by 5 bases and J by 9 bases; unmatched bases: 7. The CDR3 totals 16 residues. The germline V gene encodes CDR1 SNHLY and CDR2 FYNNEI.

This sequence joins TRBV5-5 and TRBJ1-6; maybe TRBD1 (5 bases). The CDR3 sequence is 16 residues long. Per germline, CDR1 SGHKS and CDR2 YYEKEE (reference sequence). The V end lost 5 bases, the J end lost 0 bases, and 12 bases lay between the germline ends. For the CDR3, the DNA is TGTGCCAGCAGGGGGACTGTGAGCTCCTATAATTCACCCCTCCACTTT. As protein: CASRGTVSSYNSPLHF. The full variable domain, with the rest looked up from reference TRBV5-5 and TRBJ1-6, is DAGVTQSPTHLIKTRGQQVTLRCSPISGHKSVSWYQQVLGQGPQFIFQYYEKEERGRGNFPDRFSARQFPNYSSELNVNALLLGDSALYLCASRGTVSSYNSPLHFGNGTRLTVT.

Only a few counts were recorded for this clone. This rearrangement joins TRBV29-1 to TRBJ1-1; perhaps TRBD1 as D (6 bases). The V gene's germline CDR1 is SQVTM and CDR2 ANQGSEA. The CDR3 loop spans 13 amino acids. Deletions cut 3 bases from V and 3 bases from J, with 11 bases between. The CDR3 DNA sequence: TGCAGCGTTGATGAGGACAGCTACACTGAAGCTTTCTTT. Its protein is CSVDEDSYTEAFF.

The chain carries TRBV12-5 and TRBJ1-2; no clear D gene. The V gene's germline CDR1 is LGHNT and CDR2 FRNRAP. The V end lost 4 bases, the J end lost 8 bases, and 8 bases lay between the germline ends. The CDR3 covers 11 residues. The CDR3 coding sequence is TGTGCTAGTGGTTACGAGTGGGGCTACACCTTC. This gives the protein CASGYEWGYTF.

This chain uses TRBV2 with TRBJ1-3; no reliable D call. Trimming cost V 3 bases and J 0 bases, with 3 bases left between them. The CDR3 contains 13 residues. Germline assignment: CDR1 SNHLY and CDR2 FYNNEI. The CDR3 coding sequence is TGTGCCAGCAGTGACGGCTCTGGAAACACCATATATTTT. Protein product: CASSDGSGNTIYF.

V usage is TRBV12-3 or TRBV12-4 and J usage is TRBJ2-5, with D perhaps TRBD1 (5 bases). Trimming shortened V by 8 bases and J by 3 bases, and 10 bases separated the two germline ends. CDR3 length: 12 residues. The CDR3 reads CASGSREETQYF. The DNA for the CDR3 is TGTGCCAGCGGTTCCAGGGAAGAGACCCAGTACTTC.

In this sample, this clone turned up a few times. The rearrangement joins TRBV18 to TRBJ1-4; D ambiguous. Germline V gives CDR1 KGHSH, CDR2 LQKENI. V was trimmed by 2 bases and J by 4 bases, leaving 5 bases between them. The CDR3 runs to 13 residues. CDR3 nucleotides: TGTGCCAGCTCACCAGCTATTAATGAAAAACTGTTTTTT. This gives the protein CASSPAINEKLFF. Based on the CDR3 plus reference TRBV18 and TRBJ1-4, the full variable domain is NAGVMQNPRHLVRRRGQEARLRCSPMKGHSHVYWYRQLPEEGLKFMVYLQKENIIDESGMPKERFSAEFPKEGPSILRIQQVVRGDSAAYFCASSPAINEKLFFGSGTQLSVL.

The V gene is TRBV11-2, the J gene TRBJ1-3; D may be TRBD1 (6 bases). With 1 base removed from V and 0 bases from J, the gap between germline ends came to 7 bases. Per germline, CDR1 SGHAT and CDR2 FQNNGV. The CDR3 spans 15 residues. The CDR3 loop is CASSLGTVSGNTIYF. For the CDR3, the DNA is TGTGCCAGCAGCTTAGGGACAGTCTCTGGAAACACCATATATTTT.

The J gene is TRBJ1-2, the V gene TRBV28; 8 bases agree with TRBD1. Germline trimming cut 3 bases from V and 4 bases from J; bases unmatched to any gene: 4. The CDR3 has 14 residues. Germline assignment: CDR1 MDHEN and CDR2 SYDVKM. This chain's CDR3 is CASSFLGQGYGYTF. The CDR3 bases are TGTGCCAGCAGTTTTCTTGGACAGGGCTATGGCTACACCTTC.

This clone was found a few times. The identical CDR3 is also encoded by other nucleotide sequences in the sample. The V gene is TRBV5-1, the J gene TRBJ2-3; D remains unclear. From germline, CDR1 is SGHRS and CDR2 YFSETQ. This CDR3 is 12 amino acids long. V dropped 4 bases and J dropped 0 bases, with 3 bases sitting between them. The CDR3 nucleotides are TGCGCCAGCAGCCTTAGCACAGATACGCAGTATTTT. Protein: CASSLSTDTQYF.

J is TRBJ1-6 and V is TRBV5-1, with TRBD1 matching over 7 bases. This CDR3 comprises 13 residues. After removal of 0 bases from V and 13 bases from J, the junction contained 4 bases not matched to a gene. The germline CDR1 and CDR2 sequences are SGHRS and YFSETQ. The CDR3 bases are TGCGCCAGCAGCTTGGTGTCCAGGGGGCCCCTCCACTTT. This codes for CASSLVSRGPLHF. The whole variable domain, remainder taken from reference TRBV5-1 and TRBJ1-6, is KAGVTQTPRYLIKTRGQQVTLSCSPISGHRSVSWYQQTPGQGLQFLFEYFSETQRNKGNFPGRFSGRQFSNSRSEMNVSTLELGDSALYLCASSLVSRGPLHFGNGTRLTVT.

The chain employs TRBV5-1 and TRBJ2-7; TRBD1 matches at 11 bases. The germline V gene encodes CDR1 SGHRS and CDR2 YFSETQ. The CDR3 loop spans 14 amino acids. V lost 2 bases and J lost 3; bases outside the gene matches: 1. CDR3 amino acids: CASSFGTGGYEQYF. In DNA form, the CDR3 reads TGCGCCAGCAGCTTCGGGACAGGGGGCTACGAGCAGTACTTC.

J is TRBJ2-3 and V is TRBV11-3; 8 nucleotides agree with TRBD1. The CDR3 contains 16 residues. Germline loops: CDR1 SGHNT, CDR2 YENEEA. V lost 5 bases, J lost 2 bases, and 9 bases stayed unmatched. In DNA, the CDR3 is TGTGCCAGCAGCCCAGGGGGCCAGCGGCCCACAGATACGCAGTATTTT. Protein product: CASSPGGQRPTDTQYF.

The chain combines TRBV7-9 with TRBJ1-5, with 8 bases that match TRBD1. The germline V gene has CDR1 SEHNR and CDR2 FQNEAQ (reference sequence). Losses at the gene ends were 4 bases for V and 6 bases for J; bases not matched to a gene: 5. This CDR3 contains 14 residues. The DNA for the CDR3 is TGTGCCAGCAGCTCAGCCGACAGGGGTCAGCCCCAGCATTTT. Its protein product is CASSSADRGQPQHF. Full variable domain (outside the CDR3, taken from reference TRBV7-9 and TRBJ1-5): DTGVSQNPRHKITKRGQNVTFRCDPISEHNRLYWYRQTLGQGPEFLTYFQNEAQLEKSRLLSDRFSAERPKGSFSTLEIQRTEQGDSAMYLCASSSADRGQPQHFGDGTRLSIL.